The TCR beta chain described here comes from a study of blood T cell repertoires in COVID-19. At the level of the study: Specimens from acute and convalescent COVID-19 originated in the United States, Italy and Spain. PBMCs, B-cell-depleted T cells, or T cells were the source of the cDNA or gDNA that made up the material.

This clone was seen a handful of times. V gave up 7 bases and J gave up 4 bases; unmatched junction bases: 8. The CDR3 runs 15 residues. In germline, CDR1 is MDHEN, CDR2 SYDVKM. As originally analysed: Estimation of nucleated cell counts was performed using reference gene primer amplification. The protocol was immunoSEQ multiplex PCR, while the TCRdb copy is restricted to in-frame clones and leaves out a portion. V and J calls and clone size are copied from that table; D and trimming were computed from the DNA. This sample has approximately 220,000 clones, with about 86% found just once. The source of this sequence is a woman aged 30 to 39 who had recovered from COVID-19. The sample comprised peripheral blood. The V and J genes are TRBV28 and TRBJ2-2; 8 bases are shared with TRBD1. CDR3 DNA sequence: TGTGCCAGCACCCTGGACAGGGACCGCACCGGGGAGCTGTTTTTT. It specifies CASTLDRDRTGELFF. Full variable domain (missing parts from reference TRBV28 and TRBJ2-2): DVKVTQSSRYLVKRTGEKVFLECVQDMDHENMFWYRQDPGLGLRLIYFSYDVKMKEKGDIPEGYSVSREKKERFSLILESASTNQTSMYLCASTLDRDRTGELFFGEGSRLTVL.